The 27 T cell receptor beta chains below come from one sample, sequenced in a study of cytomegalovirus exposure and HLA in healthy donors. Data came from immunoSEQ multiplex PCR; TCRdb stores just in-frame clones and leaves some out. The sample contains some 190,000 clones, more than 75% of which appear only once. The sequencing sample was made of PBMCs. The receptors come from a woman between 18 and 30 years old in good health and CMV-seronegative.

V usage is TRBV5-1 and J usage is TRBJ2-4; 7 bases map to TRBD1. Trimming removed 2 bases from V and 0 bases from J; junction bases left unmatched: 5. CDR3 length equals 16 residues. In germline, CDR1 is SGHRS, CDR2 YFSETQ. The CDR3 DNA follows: TGCGCCAGCAGCTTAGGGACAGTTATAGCCAAAAACATTCAGTACTTC. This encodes CASSLGTVIAKNIQYF.

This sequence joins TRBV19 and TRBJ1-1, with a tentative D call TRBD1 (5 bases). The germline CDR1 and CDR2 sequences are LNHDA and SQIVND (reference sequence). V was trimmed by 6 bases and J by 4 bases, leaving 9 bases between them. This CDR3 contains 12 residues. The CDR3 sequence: CASSPQGTEAFF. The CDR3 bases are TGTGCCAGTAGCCCCCAGGGCACTGAAGCTTTCTTT.

CDR3 bases: TGTGCCAGCACTGACTATACCTATGAGCAGTTCTTC. As protein: CASTDYTYEQFF. The chain is built from TRBV6-6 and TRBJ2-1; D perhaps matches TRBD2 (5 bases). The germline V gene encodes CDR1 MNHNY and CDR2 SVGAGI (reference sequence). Trimming removed 7 bases at V and 8 bases at J, with 12 bases between. The CDR3 extends over 12 amino acids.

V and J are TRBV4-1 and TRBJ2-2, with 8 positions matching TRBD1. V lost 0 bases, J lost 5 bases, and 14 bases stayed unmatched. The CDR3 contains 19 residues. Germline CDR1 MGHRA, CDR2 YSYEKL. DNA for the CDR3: TGCGCCAGCAGCCAAGATAAAAAGGACAGGGTCTTGGGTACCGGGGAGCTGTTTTTT. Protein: CASSQDKKDRVLGTGELFF.

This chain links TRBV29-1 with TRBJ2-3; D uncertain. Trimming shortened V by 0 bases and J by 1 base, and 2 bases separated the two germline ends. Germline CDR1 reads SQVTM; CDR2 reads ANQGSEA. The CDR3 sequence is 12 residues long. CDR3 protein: CSVEDGTDTQYF. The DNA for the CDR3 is TGCAGCGTTGAAGACGGCACAGATACGCAGTATTTT.

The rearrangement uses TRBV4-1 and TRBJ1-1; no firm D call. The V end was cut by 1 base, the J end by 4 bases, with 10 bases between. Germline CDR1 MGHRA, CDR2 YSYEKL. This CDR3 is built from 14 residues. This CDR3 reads CASSQGSHSTEAFF. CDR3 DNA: TGCGCCAGCAGCCAAGGGTCGCACAGCACTGAAGCTTTCTTT.

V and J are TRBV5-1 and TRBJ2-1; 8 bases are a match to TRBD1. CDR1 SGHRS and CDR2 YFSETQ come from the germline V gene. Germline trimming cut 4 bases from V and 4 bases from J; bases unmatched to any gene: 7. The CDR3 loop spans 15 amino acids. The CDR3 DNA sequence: TGCGCCAGCAGCACCGGGACAGGAGTATACAATGAGCAGTTCTTC. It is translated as CASSTGTGVYNEQFF.

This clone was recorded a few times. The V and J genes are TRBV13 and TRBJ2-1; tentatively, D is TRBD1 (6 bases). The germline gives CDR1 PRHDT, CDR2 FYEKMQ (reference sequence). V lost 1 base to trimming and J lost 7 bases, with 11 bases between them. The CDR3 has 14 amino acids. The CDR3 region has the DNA TGTGCCAGCAGCTTAGTAGGGGGAAAGAATGAGCAGTTCTTC. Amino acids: CASSLVGGKNEQFF. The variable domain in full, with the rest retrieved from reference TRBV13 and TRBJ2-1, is AAGVIQSPRHLIKEKRETATLKCYPIPRHDTVYWYQQGPGQDPQFLISFYEKMQSDKGSIPDRFSAQQFSDYHSELNMSSLELGDSALYFCASSLVGGKNEQFFGPGTRLTVL.

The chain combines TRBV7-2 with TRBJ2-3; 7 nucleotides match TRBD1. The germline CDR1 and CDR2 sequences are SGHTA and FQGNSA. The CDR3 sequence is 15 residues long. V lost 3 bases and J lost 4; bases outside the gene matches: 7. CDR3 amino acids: CASSLTGREADTQYF. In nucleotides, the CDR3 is TGTGCCAGCAGCTTGACAGGGAGAGAGGCAGATACGCAGTATTTT.

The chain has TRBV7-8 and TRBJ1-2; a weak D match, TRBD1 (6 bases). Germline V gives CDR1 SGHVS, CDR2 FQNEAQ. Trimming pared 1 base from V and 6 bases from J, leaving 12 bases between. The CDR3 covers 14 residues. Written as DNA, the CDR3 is TGTGCCAGCAGCTTAGAAACAGGGTTGGATGGCTACACCTTC. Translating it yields CASSLETGLDGYTF.

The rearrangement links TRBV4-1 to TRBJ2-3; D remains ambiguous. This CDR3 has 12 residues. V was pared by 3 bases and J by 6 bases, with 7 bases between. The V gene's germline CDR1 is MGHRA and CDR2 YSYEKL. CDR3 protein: CASSHVQDTQYF. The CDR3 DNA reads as TGCGCCAGCAGCCATGTCCAGGATACGCAGTATTTT.

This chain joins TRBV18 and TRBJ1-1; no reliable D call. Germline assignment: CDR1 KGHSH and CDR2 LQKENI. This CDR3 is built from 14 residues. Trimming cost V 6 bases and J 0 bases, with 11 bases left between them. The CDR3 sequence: CASSPRVMNTEAFF. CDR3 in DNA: TGTGCCAGCTCCCCGCGGGTTATGAACACTGAAGCTTTCTTT.

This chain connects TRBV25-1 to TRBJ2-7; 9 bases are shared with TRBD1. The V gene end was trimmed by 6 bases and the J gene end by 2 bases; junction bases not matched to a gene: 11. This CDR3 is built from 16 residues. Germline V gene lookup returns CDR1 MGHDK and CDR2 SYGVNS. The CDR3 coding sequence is TGTGCCAGCAGCGCCAACCCCGGGACAGGGACCTACGAGCAGTACTTC. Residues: CASSANPGTGTYEQYF.

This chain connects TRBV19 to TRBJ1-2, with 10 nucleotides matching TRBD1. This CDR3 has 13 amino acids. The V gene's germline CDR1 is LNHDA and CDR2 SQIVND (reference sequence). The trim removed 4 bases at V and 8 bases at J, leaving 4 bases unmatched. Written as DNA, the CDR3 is TGTGCCAGTAGTAGGGACAGGGGCCACGGCTACACCTTC. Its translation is CASSRDRGHGYTF.

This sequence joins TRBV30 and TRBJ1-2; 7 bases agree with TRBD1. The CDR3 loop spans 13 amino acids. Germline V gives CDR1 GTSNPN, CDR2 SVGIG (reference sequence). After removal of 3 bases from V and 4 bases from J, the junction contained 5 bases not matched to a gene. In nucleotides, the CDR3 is TGTGCCTGGAGAGGGGGCAGTGGCTATGGCTACACCTTC. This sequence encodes CAWRGGSGYGYTF.

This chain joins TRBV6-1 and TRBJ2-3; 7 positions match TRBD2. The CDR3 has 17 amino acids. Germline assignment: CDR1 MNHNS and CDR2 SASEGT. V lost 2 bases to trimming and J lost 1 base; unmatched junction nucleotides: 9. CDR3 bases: TGTGCCAGCAGTGAATCGGGGGGTTGGGGCCGCACAGATACGCAGTATTTT. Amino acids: CASSESGGWGRTDTQYF.

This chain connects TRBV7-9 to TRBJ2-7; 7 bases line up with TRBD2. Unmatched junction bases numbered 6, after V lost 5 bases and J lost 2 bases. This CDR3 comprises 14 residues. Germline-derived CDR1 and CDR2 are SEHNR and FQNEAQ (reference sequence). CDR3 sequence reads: CASSLGGGPYEQYF. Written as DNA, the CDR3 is TGTGCCAGCAGCCTCGGGGGAGGGCCCTACGAGCAGTACTTC.

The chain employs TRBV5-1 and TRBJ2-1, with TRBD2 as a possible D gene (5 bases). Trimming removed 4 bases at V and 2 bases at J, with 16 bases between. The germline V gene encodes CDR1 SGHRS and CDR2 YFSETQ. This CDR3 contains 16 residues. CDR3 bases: TGCGCCAGCAGCCGGGGTGGCTACGGGACCTACAATGAGCAGTTCTTC. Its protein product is CASSRGGYGTYNEQFF.

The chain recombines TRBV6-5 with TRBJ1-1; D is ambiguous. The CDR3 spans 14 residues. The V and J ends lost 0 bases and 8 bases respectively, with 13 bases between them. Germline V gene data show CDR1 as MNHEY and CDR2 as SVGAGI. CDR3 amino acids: CASSYSTRGTEAFF. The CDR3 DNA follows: TGTGCCAGCAGTTACTCGACTCGTGGAACGGAAGCTTTCTTT.

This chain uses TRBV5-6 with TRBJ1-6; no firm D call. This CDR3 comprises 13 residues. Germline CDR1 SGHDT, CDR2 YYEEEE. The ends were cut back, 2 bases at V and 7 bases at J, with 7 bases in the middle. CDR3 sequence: CASSFSMNSPLHF. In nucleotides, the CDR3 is TGTGCCAGCAGCTTCTCTATGAATTCACCCCTCCACTTT.

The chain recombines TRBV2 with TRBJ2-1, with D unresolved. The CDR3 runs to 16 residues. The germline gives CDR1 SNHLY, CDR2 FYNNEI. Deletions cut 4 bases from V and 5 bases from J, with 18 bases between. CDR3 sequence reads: CASSVPPPRIHNEQFF. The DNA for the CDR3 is TGTGCCAGCAGTGTACCCCCCCCGAGGATACACAATGAGCAGTTCTTC.

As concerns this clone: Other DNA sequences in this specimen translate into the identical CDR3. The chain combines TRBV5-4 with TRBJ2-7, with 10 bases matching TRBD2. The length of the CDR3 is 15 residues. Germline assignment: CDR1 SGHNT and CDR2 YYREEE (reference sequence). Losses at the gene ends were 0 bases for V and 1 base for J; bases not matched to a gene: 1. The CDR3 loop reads CASSLVAGGSYEQYF. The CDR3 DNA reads TGTGCCAGCAGCTTGGTAGCGGGAGGTTCCTACGAGCAGTACTTC. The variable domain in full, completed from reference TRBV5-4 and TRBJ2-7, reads ETGVTQSPTHLIKTRGQQVTLRCSSQSGHNTVSWYQQALGQGPQFIFQYYREEENGRGNFPPRFSGLQFPNYSSELNVNALELDDSALYLCASSLVAGGSYEQYFGPGTRLTVT.

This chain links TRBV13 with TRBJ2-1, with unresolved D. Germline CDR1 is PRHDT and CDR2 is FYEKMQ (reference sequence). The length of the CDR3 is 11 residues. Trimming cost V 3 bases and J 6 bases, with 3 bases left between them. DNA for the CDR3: TGTGCCAGCAGCTTCGGCAATGAGCAGTTCTTC. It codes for CASSFGNEQFF.

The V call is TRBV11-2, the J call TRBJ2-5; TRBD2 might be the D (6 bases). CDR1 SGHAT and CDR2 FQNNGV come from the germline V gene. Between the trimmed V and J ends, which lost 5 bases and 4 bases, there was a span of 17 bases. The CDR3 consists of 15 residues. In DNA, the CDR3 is TGTGCCAGCAGCCCCTTGGCGGGATTGGGAGAGACCCAGTACTTC. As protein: CASSPLAGLGETQYF.

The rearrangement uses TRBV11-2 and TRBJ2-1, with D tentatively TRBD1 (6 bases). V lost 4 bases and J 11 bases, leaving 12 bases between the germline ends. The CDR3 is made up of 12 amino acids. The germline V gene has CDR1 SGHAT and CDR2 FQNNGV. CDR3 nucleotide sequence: TGTGCCAGCAGCTACCCAGGACAGCAGCAGTTCTTC. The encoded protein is CASSYPGQQQFF.

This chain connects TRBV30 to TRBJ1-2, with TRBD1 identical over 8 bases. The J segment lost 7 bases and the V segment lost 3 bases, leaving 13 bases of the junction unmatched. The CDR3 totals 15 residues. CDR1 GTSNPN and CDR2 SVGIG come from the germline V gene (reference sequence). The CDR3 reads CAWRRRTGRGGGYTF. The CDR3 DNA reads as TGTGCCTGGAGAAGACGGACAGGGAGAGGGGGTGGCTACACCTTC.

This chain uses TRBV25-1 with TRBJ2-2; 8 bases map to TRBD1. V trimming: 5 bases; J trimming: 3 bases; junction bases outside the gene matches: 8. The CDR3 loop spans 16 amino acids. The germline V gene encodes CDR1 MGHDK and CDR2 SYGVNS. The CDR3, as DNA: TGTGCCAGCAGTACGCTCCAGGGGGCGGACACCGGGGAGCTGTTTTTT. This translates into CASSTLQGADTGELFF.